This TCR beta chain was obtained from a study of T cells after yellow fever vaccination. From germline, CDR1 is SGHRS and CDR2 YFSETQ. The V and J ends lost 4 bases and 4 bases respectively, with 12 bases between them. There are 14 residues in the CDR3. This clonotype was counted between two and nine times. The antigen remains undetermined. The study made its TCR cDNA through 5'RACE template switching. That step introduced a universal primer site along with UMIs. From the 5' RACE reads, TCRdb called clonotypes with MiXCR, one entry per CDR3 protein. The table includes more than 300,000 distinct CDR3 sequences, roughly 10% detected once. Points from the study as a whole: Reappearance after the booster was observed for most primary-vaccination clones (roughly 97% CD4, about 91% CD8).

The chain joins TRBV5-1 to TRBJ2-1; D is possibly TRBD1 (6 bases). This TCR derives from a man younger than 35 who received the YFV17D yellow fever vaccine. The sample was CD4+ T cells sorted from PBMCs, taken 45 days after the yellow fever booster vaccination. The CDR3 nucleotides read TGCGCCAGCAGCACAGGGTACCTATACAATGAGCAGTTCTTC. This gives the protein CASSTGYLYNEQFF. Variable domain in full (rest from reference TRBV5-1 and TRBJ2-1): KAGVTQTPRYLIKTRGQQVTLSCSPISGHRSVSWYQQTPGQGLQFLFEYFSETQRNKGNFPGRFSGRQFSNSRSEMNVSTLELGDSALYLCASSTGYLYNEQFFGPGTRLTVL.